Listed below are T cell receptor beta chains from one sample, sequenced in a study of blood T cells in healthy people across ages. TCRdb re-analysed the 5' RACE reads in MiXCR, keeping a single row per CDR3 protein. Altogether 450,000 to 600,000 distinct CDR3 sequences are present, about 28% being singletons, with the ten largest covering approximately 3.6%. The same sample was also used in a study of T cells of mothers and their children.

Sequencing input: blood. These receptors were obtained from a boy aged 2 to 9 in good health. CDR3s include the opening cysteine and the closing phenylalanine or tryptophan. Each record gives: clone size, V gene, J gene, D gene, CDR3 DNA, CDR3 protein. A D gene is named only where the DNA matches it firmly. Only part of the rows carry a size: once, few, many, or a class if the clone is expanded.

>.|TRBV5-6|TRBJ2-3|TRBD2
TGTGCCAGCAGCGGGGTCGAGCGGGAGTCCGTGGGCTCTGCAGATACGCAGTATTTT
CASSGVERESVGSADTQYF
>.|TRBV6-6|TRBJ2-3|.
TGTGCCAGCAGTTATCACCTCACCACATATACGCAGTATTTT
CASSYHLTTYTQYF
>few|TRBV11-2|TRBJ2-7|TRBD1
TGTGCCCGCAGCTGGGGACAGGGAATGTACGAGCAGTACTTC
CARSWGQGMYEQYF
>.|TRBV5-1|TRBJ2-3|TRBD1
TGCGCCAGCAGCTTCGGACAGGGTCCTCGCACAGATACGCAGTGTTTT
CASSFGQGPRTDTQCF
>.|TRBV30|TRBJ1-5|.
TGTGCCTGGAAAGGGGGTGGCAATCAGCCCCAGCATTTT
CAWKGGGNQPQHF
>few|TRBV15|TRBJ2-3|.
TGTGCCACCAGCGCCTCTGGCACAGATACGCAGTATTTT
CATSASGTDTQYF
>.|TRBV15|TRBJ2-4|TRBD2
TGTGCCACCAGCTCTCTTTCGGGGGGGGCCATTGCCAAAAACATTCAGTACTTC
CATSSLSGGAIAKNIQYF
>.|TRBV29-1|TRBJ2-1|.
TGCAGCGTTGAAGAGGTTGAGCAGTTCTTC
CSVEEVEQFF
>once|TRBV2|TRBJ2-4|.
TGTGCCAGCAGTGAATCGAGGGGAGCCAAAAACATTCAGTACTTC
CASSESRGAKNIQYF
>few|TRBV6-1|TRBJ1-2|TRBD1
TGTGCCAGCAGTGATGACAGGGGGGCCTACTATGGCTACACCTTC
CASSDDRGAYYGYTF
>few|TRBV27|TRBJ2-7|TRBD2
TGTGCCAGCAGTTTATCAGCTAGCGGCTACGAGCAGTACTTC
CASSLSASGYEQYF
>.|TRBV2|TRBJ1-3|.
TGTGCCAGCAGTTCCGTCTCTGGAAACACCATATATTTT
CASSSVSGNTIYF
>.|TRBV11-2|TRBJ1-1|TRBD1
TGTGCCAGCAGCGCAGAGGGGACAGGGGCCGAAGCTTCCTTT
CASSAEGTGAEASF
>once|TRBV3-1|TRBJ1-1|.
TGTGCCAGCAGCCAAGATCCAGAGAACACTGAAGCTTTCTTT
CASSQDPENTEAFF
>few|TRBV12-3/TRBV12-4|TRBJ2-1|.
TGTGCCAGCAGTTTAGGGCTTCAGCAGTTCTTC
CASSLGLQQFF
>few|TRBV27|TRBJ2-7|.
TGTGCCAGCAGTCCCCCCAGCCCGGGCGCCGAGCAGTACTTC
CASSPPSPGAEQYF
>.|TRBV7-6|TRBJ2-7|.
TGTGCCAGCAGCCCAACCCTCGCTTACGAGCAGTACTTC
CASSPTLAYEQYF
>few|TRBV29-1|TRBJ2-3|.
TGCAGCTCCAATCCGCCTGGGGGTGTAGCGGATACGCAGTATTTT
CSSNPPGGVADTQYF
>few|TRBV11-2|TRBJ2-5|TRBD2
TGTGCCAGCAGCGCCGGGACTAGCGTTGGACAAGAGACCCAGTACTTC
CASSAGTSVGQETQYF
>once|TRBV9|TRBJ2-3|.
TGTGCCAGCAGCTCGCGAAGTATCACAGATACGCAGTATTTT
CASSSRSITDTQYF
>few|TRBV30|TRBJ1-4|.
TGTGCCTGGACAGCAACTAATGAAAAACTGTTTTTT
CAWTATNEKLFF
>.|TRBV27|TRBJ2-7|TRBD1
TGTGCCAGCAGCTATGGGACAGGGGGCTTCTACGAGCAGTACTTC
CASSYGTGGFYEQYF
>few|TRBV6-2/TRBV6-3|TRBJ2-5|TRBD2
TGTGCCAGCAGTTGGGATAGCGGGAGGGCCGGAGAGACCCAGTACTTC
CASSWDSGRAGETQYF
>few|TRBV20-1|TRBJ2-1|TRBD2
TGCAGTGCTAGGGGGCTTGGAGCGGGAGGATACAATGAGCAGTTCTTC
CSARGLGAGGYNEQFF
>few|TRBV5-6|TRBJ2-5|.
TGTGCCACAGGCGGAGGGGGAGAGACCCAGTACTTC
CATGGGGETQYF
>.|TRBV12-3/TRBV12-4|TRBJ2-1|TRBD2
TGTGCCAGCAGCGCCGGGACTAGCTACAATGAGCAGTTCTTC
CASSAGTSYNEQFF
>.|TRBV4-3|TRBJ2-6|.
TGCGCCAGCAGCCCCCGGGCGGAAAGCTCTGGGGCCAACGTCCTGACTTTC
CASSPRAESSGANVLTF
>.|TRBV19|TRBJ2-1|.
TGTGCCAGTAGTATCCGATCCAACGCCTACAATGAGCAGTTCTTC
CASSIRSNAYNEQFF
>.|TRBV3-1|TRBJ2-7|.
TGTGCCAGCAGCCCAAGCCGGGGGCCCACCTTCCTGACCCTGTCCTACGAGCAGTACTTC
CASSPSRGPTFLTLSYEQYF
>.|TRBV7-6|TRBJ1-5|.
TGTGCCAGCAGCTTAGGCCCCCAGGTGAATCAGCCCCAGCATTTT
CASSLGPQVNQPQHF
>.|TRBV6-1|TRBJ2-3|.
TGTGCCAGCCAGGGGCGGACCGGCCCTAGCACAGATACGCAGTATTTT
CASQGRTGPSTDTQYF
>.|TRBV5-1|TRBJ2-7|TRBD2
TGCGCCAGCAGCCTGGGACTAGCGGGGGGCCGGGAGCAGTACTTC
CASSLGLAGGREQYF
>.|TRBV4-1|TRBJ2-1|TRBD1
TGCGCCAGCAGCCAAGCTAGGACAGGGAAGAATGAGCAGCTCTTC
CASSQARTGKNEQLF
>once|TRBV3-1|TRBJ1-5|.
TGTGTCAGCAGCCGATCGAGGAGTCAGCCCCAGCATTTT
CVSSRSRSQPQHF
>.|TRBV29-1|TRBJ2-3|TRBD1
TGCAGCGCACGGACAGGGCTTGCAGATACGCAGTATTTT
CSARTGLADTQYF
>.|TRBV3-1|TRBJ2-2|TRBD2
TGTGCCAGCAGCCTAGCGGGGGGGCTCCCGGAGCTGGTTTTT
CASSLAGGLPELVF
>few|TRBV11-1|TRBJ2-5|TRBD2
TGTGCCAGCAGCCGAACGACTAGCGGGCAAGAGACCCAGTACTTC
CASSRTTSGQETQYF
>.|TRBV29-1|TRBJ1-5|.
TGCAGTGAAGGGGGAGGCAGCAATGAGCCCCAGCATTTT
CSEGGGSNEPQHF
>.|TRBV2|TRBJ2-3|TRBD2
TGTGCCAGCAGGACTAGCGGTAGCACAGATACGCAGTATTTT
CASRTSGSTDTQYF
>.|TRBV9|TRBJ2-1|.
TGTGCCAGCAGCCTCAAAGGCGTCTCCTACAATGAGCAGTTCTTC
CASSLKGVSYNEQFF
>.|TRBV5-5|TRBJ2-1|.
TGTGCCAGCAGCTTTCCCCACAATGAGCAGTTCTTC
CASSFPHNEQFF
>.|TRBV12-3/TRBV12-4|TRBJ1-1|TRBD1
TGTGCCAGCAGCCCCGGGACAGGCGATGAAGCTTTCTTT
CASSPGTGDEAFF
>.|TRBV4-1|TRBJ1-2|TRBD1
TGCGCCAGCAGCCAACCCTTGACAGGGCGCTATGGCTACACCTTC
CASSQPLTGRYGYTF
>.|TRBV28|TRBJ1-4|.
TGTGCCAGCACCTTAAGACGGAATAATGAAAAACTGTTTTTT
CASTLRRNNEKLFF
>.|TRBV28|TRBJ2-1|TRBD1
TGTGCCTCAGCGCTCAGGGGGTTCTACAATGAGCAGTTCTTC
CASALRGFYNEQFF
>.|TRBV12-3/TRBV12-4|TRBJ1-4|.
TGTGCCAGCAGCCTCGGGGGGGGTGAAAAACTGTTTTTT
CASSLGGGEKLFF
>few|TRBV21-1|TRBJ1-4|.
TGTGCCAGCAGTCCCTCCGATGCCTTATCAACTAATGAAAAACTGTTTTTT
CASSPSDALSTNEKLFF